A single T cell receptor (beta chain) is shown here with its context. Assay: immunoSEQ multiplex PCR; the TCRdb copy retains only in-frame clones and omits some. The sample lists over 30,000 clones, roughly three quarters occurring once. This entry belongs to a study of radiotherapy plus CTLA-4 blockade in lung cancer. In germline, CDR1 is SGDLS, CDR2 YYNGEE. The trim removed 3 bases at V and 4 bases at J, leaving 9 bases unmatched. The CDR3 has 16 residues. The material was peripheral blood, obtained from a patient treated with radiotherapy plus ipilimumab. This receptor was obtained from a human donor with non-small cell lung cancer that progressed on radiotherapy plus ipilimumab. V is TRBV9 and J is TRBJ1-3, with 8 bases fitting TRBD1. CDR3 amino acids: CASSAGQGRGGNTIYF. The DNA for the CDR3 is TGTGCCAGCAGCGCAGGACAGGGAAGGGGCGGAAACACCATATATTTT.